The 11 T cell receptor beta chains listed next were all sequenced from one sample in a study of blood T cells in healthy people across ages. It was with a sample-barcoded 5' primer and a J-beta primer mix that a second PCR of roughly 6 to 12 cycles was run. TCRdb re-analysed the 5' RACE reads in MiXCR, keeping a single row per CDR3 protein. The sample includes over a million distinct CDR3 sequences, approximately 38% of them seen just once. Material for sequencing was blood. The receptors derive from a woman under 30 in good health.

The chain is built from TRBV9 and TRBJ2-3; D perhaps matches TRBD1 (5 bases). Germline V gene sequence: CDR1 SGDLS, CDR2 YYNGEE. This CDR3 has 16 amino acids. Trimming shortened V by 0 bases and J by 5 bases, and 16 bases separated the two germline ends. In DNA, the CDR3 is TGTGCCAGCAGCGTAGCAGGCGGACACCCGAGAGATACGCAGTATTTT. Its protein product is CASSVAGGHPRDTQYF.

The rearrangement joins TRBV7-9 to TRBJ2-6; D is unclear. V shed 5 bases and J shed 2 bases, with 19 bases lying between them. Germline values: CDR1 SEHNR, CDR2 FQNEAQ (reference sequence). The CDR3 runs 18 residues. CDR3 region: CASSPEAGPGTGANVLTF. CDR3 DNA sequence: TGTGCCAGCAGCCCCGAGGCTGGACCGGGTACTGGGGCCAACGTCCTGACTTTC.

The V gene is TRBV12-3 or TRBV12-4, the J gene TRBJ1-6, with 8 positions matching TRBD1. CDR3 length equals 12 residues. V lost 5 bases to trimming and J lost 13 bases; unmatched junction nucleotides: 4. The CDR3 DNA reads TGTGCCAGCAGTCCAACAGGGGGTCCCCTCCACTTT. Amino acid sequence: CASSPTGGPLHF.

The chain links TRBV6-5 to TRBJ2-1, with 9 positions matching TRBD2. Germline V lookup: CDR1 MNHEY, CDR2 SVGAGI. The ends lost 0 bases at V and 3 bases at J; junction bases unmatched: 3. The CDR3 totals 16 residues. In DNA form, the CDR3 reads TGTGCCAGCAGTTACTCCGGGACTAGCAGCTACAATGAGCAGTTCTTC. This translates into CASSYSGTSSYNEQFF.

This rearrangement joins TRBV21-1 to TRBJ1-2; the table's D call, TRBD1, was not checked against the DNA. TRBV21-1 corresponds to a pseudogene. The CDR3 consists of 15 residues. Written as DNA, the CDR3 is TGTGCCAGCAGCAAACGACAGGGAGTGGGCTATGGCTACACCTTC. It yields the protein CASSKRQGVGYGYTF.

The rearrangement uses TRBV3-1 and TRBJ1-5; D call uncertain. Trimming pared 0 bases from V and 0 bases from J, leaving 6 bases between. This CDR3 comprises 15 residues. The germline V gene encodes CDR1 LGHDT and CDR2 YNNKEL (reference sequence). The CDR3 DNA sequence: TGTGCCAGCAGCCAAGAGTGGGGTAGCAATCAGCCCCAGCATTTT. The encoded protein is CASSQEWGSNQPQHF.

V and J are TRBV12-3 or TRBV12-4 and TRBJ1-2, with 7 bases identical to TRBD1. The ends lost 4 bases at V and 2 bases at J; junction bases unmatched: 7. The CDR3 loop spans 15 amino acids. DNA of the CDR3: TGTGCCAGCAGTTCCCCCCGGACAGGCAACTATGGCTACACCTTC. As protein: CASSSPRTGNYGYTF.

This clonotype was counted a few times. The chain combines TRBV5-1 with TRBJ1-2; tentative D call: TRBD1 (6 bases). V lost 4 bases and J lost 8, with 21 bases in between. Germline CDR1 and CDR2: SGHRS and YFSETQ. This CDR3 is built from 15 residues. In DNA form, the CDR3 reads TGCGCCAGCAGCCCAGTCTGGGACAACCGACCAGGCTACACCTTC. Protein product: CASSPVWDNRPGYTF.

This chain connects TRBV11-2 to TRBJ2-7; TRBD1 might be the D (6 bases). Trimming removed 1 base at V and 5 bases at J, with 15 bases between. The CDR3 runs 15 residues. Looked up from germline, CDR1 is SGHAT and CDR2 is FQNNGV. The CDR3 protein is CASSLVAQGIDEQYF. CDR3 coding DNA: TGTGCCAGCAGCTTAGTGGCTCAGGGGATCGACGAGCAGTACTTC.

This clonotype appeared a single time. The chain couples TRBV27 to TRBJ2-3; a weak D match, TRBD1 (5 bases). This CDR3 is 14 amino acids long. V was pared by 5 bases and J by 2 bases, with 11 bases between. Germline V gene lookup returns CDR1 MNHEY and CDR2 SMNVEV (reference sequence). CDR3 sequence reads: CASSVDSYTDTQYF. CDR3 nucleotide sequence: TGTGCCAGCAGTGTAGACAGTTACACAGATACGCAGTATTTT.

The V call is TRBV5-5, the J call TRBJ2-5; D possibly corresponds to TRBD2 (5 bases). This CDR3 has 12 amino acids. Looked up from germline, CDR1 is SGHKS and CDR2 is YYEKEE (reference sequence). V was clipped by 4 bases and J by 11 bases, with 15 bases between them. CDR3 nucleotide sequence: TGTGCCAGCAGCCCCCACTTCGGGGAGCAGTACTTC. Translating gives CASSPHFGEQYF.